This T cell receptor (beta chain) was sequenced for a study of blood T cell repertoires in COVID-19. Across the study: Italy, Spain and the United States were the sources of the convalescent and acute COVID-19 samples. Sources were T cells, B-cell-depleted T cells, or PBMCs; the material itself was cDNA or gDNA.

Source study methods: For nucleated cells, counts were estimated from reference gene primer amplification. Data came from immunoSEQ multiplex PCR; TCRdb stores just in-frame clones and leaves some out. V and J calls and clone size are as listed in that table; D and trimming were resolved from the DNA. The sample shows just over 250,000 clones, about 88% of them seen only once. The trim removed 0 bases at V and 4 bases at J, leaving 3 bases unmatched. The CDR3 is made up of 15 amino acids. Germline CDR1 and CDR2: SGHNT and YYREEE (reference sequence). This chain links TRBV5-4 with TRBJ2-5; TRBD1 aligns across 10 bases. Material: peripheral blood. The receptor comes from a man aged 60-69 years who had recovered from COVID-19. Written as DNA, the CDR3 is TGTGCCAGCAGCTTGGTCGGGACAGGGGCAGAGACCCAGTACTTC. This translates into CASSLVGTGAETQYF.